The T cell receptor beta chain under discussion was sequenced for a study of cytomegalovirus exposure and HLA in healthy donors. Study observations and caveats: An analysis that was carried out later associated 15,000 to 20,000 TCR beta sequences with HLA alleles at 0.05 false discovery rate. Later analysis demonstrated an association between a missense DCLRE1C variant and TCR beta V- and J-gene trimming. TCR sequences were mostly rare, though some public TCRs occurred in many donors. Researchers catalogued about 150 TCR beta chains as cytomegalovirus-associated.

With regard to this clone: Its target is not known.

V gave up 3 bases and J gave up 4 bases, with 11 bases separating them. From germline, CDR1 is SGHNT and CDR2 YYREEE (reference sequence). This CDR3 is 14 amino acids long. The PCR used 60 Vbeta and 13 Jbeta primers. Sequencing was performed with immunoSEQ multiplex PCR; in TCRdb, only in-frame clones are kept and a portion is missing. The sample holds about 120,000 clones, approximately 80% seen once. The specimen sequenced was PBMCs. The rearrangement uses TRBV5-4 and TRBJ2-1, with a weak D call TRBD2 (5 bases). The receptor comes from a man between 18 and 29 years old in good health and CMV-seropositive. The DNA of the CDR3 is TGTGCCAGCAGCTCCGGGGTTCAATACAATGAGCAGTTCTTC. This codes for CASSSGVQYNEQFF. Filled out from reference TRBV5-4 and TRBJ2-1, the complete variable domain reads ETGVTQSPTHLIKTRGQQVTLRCSSQSGHNTVSWYQQALGQGPQFIFQYYREEENGRGNFPPRFSGLQFPNYSSELNVNALELDDSALYLCASSSGVQYNEQFFGPGTRLTVL.